This TCR beta chain was identified during a study of identical twins. TCRdb independently ran MiXCR on the 5' RACE reads; one entry per CDR3 protein. The table includes about 720,000 distinct CDR3 sequences, 8.6% detected once. Study results and caveats: Modelling underestimated the level of out-of-frame TCR alpha sharing observed in monozygotic twins. For cord blood, abundant beta clonotypes had fewer insertions, unlike memory repertoires, which showed none. Twins showed weaker excess sharing in their beta out-of-frame sequences.

This clonotype has just a few counts. Its antigen is unknown. The CDR3 has 13 residues. Germline V gives CDR1 WSHSY, CDR2 SAAADI. The junction had 0 bases not matched to a gene; V was cut back by 4 bases and J by 4 bases. The data also belong to a second study, concerning yellow fever vaccine responses in identical twins.

The chain has TRBV10-2 and TRBJ2-7; 11 nucleotides line up with TRBD2. Material for sequencing was PBMCs. The receptor comes from a woman under 30 in good health. The CDR3 loop reads CASSGLAGYEQYF. In DNA, the CDR3 is TGCGCCAGCAGTGGACTAGCGGGGTACGAGCAGTACTTC.